The 22 T cell receptor beta chains listed next were all sequenced from one sample in a study of CXCR3-negative and CXCR3-positive naive CD8 T cells (dated by TCRdb to between 2017 and 2020). The data were produced on a NextSeq 550. The Human TCR Profiling Kit (MiLaboratory) was used to prepare UMI-labeled 5' RACE TRB cDNA libraries. TCRdb reprocessed the reads, so every CDR3 protein sequence counts as one entry and DNA is not shown. This specimen's table enumerates some 28,000 distinct CDR3 sequences. Of the sample, roughly 10% falls within the top ten clones. Source material: memory CD8+ T cells from blood. The cell subset or site tag for this specimen amounts to: conventional CD8+ memory T cells (TMEM), sorted as controls. The receptors were sampled from a human donor in good health. Some clones in this sample may be carry-over from other donors' samples.

The chain employs TRBV3-1 and TRBJ2-7; the D gene TCRdb calls, TRBD1, cannot be checked with no DNA. Germline V lookup: CDR1 LGHDT, CDR2 YNNKEL (reference sequence). The CDR3 is 13 residues long. CDR3 residues: CASSLPGGREQYF.

The rearrangement links TRBV29-1 to TRBJ2-1; as DNA is missing, the TRBD1 call by TCRdb cannot be tested. The CDR3 has 12 amino acids. Looked up from germline, CDR1 is SQVTM and CDR2 is ANQGSEA. CDR3 residues: CSVNEQGNEQFF.

The J gene is TRBJ2-7, the V gene TRBV2; TCRdb selects TRBD1, and the lack of DNA leaves this call unchecked. This CDR3 is built from 17 residues. Germline loops: CDR1 SNHLY, CDR2 FYNNEI. CDR3: CASKPGHPIFGSYEQYF.

The rearrangement joins TRBV21-1 to TRBJ1-3; the D gene TCRdb calls, TRBD1, cannot be checked with no DNA. TRBV21-1 is described as a pseudogene. This CDR3 comprises 16 residues. CDR3 protein: CASSKKAGAGRNTIYF.

The rearrangement uses TRBV4-3 and TRBJ2-1; the TCRdb D gene call, TRBD2, has no DNA to confirm it. Germline lookup yields CDR1 LGHNA and CDR2 YSLEER. This CDR3 is 17 amino acids long. Here the CDR3 reads CASSQALAGGSHNEQFF.

The chain combines TRBV10-3 with TRBJ2-2; TCRdb indicates TRBD2, and absent DNA this call remains unverified. The CDR3 has 17 amino acids. CDR1 is ENHRY, CDR2 SYGVKD, per germline. The CDR3 sequence is CAIPQEGPTENTGELFF.

The chain joins TRBV12-5 to TRBJ1-4; TCRdb calls TRBD1, which cannot be checked without DNA. The CDR3 extends over 14 amino acids. Per germline, CDR1 LGHNT and CDR2 FRNRAP. The CDR3 protein is CASGLDRGGEKLFF.

The chain combines TRBV28 with TRBJ2-2; TCRdb reports TRBD1, a call that lacks DNA to check it against. The CDR3 sequence is 14 residues long. The germline V gene has CDR1 MDHEN and CDR2 SYDVKM. Here the CDR3 reads CASSWGQSTGELFF.

CDR3 protein: CASSAPGTSGKFF. V gene TRBV12-3 or TRBV12-4 combines with J gene TRBJ2-1; absent DNA, TCRdb's TRBD2 call cannot be checked. There are 13 residues in the CDR3.

The gene calls are TRBV4-3 and TRBJ2-3. The CDR3 loop spans 15 amino acids. Germline CDR1 and CDR2: LGHNA and YSLEER. The CDR3 region is CASSQSFTKMDTQYF.

This chain connects TRBV6-2 or TRBV6-3 to TRBJ2-7. The germline CDR1 and CDR2 sequences are MNHEY and SVGEGT. The CDR3 has 14 residues. The CDR3 is CASSYRQSSYGQYF.

V and J are TRBV20-1 and TRBJ2-7; lacking DNA, the TRBD1 call made by TCRdb goes unchecked. CDR3 length equals 14 residues. Germline V gene data show CDR1 as DFQATT and CDR2 as SNEGSKA (reference sequence). CDR3 region: CSAPDRGSSYEQYF.

V usage is TRBV29-1 and J usage is TRBJ2-5; TCRdb names TRBD1, which stays unverified in the absence of DNA. Per the germline V gene, CDR1 is SQVTM and CDR2 is ANQGSEA. The CDR3 loop spans 17 amino acids. The CDR3 sequence: CSVEAGQGLTLQETQYF.

J is TRBJ2-7 and V is TRBV7-8. The CDR3 has 17 amino acids. Germline V gene data show CDR1 as SGHVS and CDR2 as FQNEAQ. Here the CDR3 reads CASSLDWVAELTYEQYF.

CDR3 residues: CSARNSEQQETQYF. V is TRBV20-1 and J is TRBJ2-5. The CDR3 contains 14 residues. CDR1 and CDR2 from the germline V gene are DFQATT and SNEGSKA (reference sequence).

This clonotype is deemed medium-sized by its frequency. This chain joins TRBV20-1 and TRBJ2-7; TCRdb's assignment of TRBD1 cannot be checked, as there is no DNA. The CDR3 length is 14 residues. Per germline, CDR1 DFQATT and CDR2 SNEGSKA (reference sequence). The CDR3 protein is CSAGVPGQEYEQYF.

The rearrangement uses TRBV28 and TRBJ2-5; TCRdb gives TRBD2 as the D gene, but with no DNA this cannot be confirmed. Germline values: CDR1 MDHEN, CDR2 SYDVKM. The CDR3 is 14 amino acids. The CDR3 is CASSLRGGPETQYF.

The CDR3 region is CATSEGSGSSYNEQFF. The chain employs TRBV24-1 and TRBJ2-1; TCRdb outputs TRBD2, but without DNA this stays unchecked. CDR1 is KGHDR, CDR2 SFDVKD, per germline. This CDR3 contains 16 residues.

CDR3 protein: CASSDQKQGADTQYF. The chain recombines TRBV6-4 with TRBJ2-3; TCRdb reports TRBD1, a call that lacks DNA to check it against. This CDR3 has 15 amino acids. The V gene's germline CDR1 is MRHNA and CDR2 SNTAGT.

The V gene is TRBV12-3 or TRBV12-4, the J gene TRBJ2-7; TCRdb picks TRBD1, but there is no DNA to check that call. CDR3 length: 12 residues. CDR3 sequence: CASSGPSYEQYF.

V gene TRBV6-2 or TRBV6-3 combines with J gene TRBJ2-3; absent DNA, TCRdb's TRBD2 call cannot be checked. The CDR3 contains 19 residues. Germline V gives CDR1 MNHEY, CDR2 SVGEGT. The chain's CDR3 is CASSSLLLAGGLGTDTQYF.

This clonotype ranks as medium-sized in terms of frequency. The CDR3 protein is CASSSSGGATDTQYF. The V call is TRBV28, the J call TRBJ2-3; TCRdb reports TRBD2, a call that lacks DNA to check it against. Germline CDR1 and CDR2: MDHEN and SYDVKM. This CDR3 is built from 15 residues. The full variable domain, in which reference TRBV28 and TRBJ2-3 provide the parts outside the CDR3, is DVKVTQSSRYLVKRTGEKVFLECVQDMDHENMFWYRQDPGLGLRLIYFSYDVKMKEKGDIPEGYSVSREKKERFSLILESASTNQTSMYLCASSSSGGATDTQYFGPGTRLTVL.